A selection of T cell receptor beta chains follows, all from one sample in a study of cytomegalovirus exposure and HLA in healthy donors. The data were produced by immunoSEQ multiplex PCR, yet TCRdb's version contains in-frame clones alone and is incomplete. Here the sample spans over 110,000 clones, more than 75% being singletons. The sequencing input was PBMCs. The receptors here all came from a female donor in good health and CMV-seronegative. The CDR3 runs from the conserved cysteine through the conserved F or W. Fields, in order: clone size, V gene, J gene, D gene, CDR3 protein, CDR3 DNA. D genes are given only for firm matches. Clone size is stated in some rows and not others, as once, few, many or a class when expanded.

size: .; V: TRBV5-1; J: TRBJ2-3; D: TRBD2; CDR3: CASSRGLATDTQYF; DNA: TGCGCCAGCAGTCGAGGACTAGCGACAGATACGCAGTATTTT
size: few; V: TRBV9; J: TRBJ2-6; D: TRBD1; CDR3: CASSAYQGADSGANVLTF; DNA: TGTGCCAGCAGCGCCTACCAGGGGGCGGACTCTGGGGCCAACGTCCTGACTTTC
size: .; V: TRBV7-9; J: TRBJ2-7; D: TRBD2; CDR3: CASGLAGRDEQYF; DNA: TGTGCCAGCGGACTAGCGGGCCGGGACGAGCAGTACTTC
size: .; V: TRBV7-9; J: TRBJ2-3; D: .; CDR3: CASSLTFADTQYF; DNA: TGTGCCAGCAGCTTAACTTTCGCAGATACGCAGTATTTT
size: once; V: TRBV4-3; J: TRBJ1-4; D: TRBD1; CDR3: CASSGQGSGKLFF; DNA: TGCGCCAGCAGCGGACAGGGATCGGGAAAACTGTTTTTT
size: once; V: TRBV7-2; J: TRBJ1-4; D: .; CDR3: CASSTGGGGKKLFF; DNA: TGTGCCAGCAGCACGGGGGGGGGTGGGAAAAAACTGTTTTTT
size: .; V: TRBV15; J: TRBJ1-4; D: .; CDR3: CATSRAQGTTNEKLFF; DNA: TGTGCCACCAGCAGGGCCCAGGGTACAACTAATGAAAAACTGTTTTTT
size: .; V: TRBV7-8; J: TRBJ2-1; D: .; CDR3: CASIPPGRDNEQFF; DNA: TGTGCCAGCATCCCCCCCGGGCGGGACAATGAGCAGTTCTTC
size: .; V: TRBV10-3; J: TRBJ2-3; D: .; CDR3: CAITKERVSGEDTQYF; DNA: TGTGCCATCACTAAAGAGAGGGTGTCAGGGGAAGATACGCAGTATTTT
size: .; V: TRBV20-1; J: TRBJ2-3; D: .; CDR3: CSASQRLPQYF; DNA: TGCAGTGCTAGTCAGCGGCTTCCGCAGTATTTT
size: .; V: TRBV7-2; J: TRBJ2-7; D: TRBD2; CDR3: CASTIAGSGEQYF; DNA: TGTGCCAGCACCATAGCGGGCTCGGGAGAGCAGTACTTC
size: .; V: TRBV14; J: TRBJ2-3; D: .; CDR3: CASSRRGQPRTDTQYF; DNA: TGTGCCAGCAGCCGCCGAGGGCAGCCCCGCACAGATACGCAGTATTTT
size: .; V: TRBV11-1; J: TRBJ2-3; D: .; CDR3: CATRESTDTQYF; DNA: TGTGCCACAAGGGAGAGCACAGATACGCAGTATTTT
size: .; V: TRBV7-6; J: TRBJ1-4; D: .; CDR3: CASSQERSKLFF; DNA: TGTGCCAGCAGCCAGGAACGGTCGAAACTGTTTTTT
size: .; V: TRBV4-1; J: TRBJ2-3; D: .; CDR3: CASSLNSGASDTQYF; DNA: TGCGCCAGCAGCCTAAATTCAGGGGCGAGCGATACGCAGTATTTT
size: .; V: TRBV7-9; J: TRBJ2-5; D: TRBD1; CDR3: CASSFSRTGVETQYF; DNA: TGTGCCAGCAGCTTTTCAAGGACAGGGGTTGAGACCCAGTACTTC